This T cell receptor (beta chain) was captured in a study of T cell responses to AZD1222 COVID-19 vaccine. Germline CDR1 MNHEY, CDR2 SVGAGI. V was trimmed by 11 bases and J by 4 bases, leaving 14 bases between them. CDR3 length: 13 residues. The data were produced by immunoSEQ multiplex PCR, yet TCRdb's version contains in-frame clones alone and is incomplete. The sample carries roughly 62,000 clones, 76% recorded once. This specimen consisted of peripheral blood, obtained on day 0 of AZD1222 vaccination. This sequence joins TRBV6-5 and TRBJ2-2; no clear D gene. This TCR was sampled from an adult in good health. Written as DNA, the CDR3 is TGTGCCGTTCGGGCGAGAACCACCGGGGAGCTGTTTTTT. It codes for CAVRARTTGELFF.